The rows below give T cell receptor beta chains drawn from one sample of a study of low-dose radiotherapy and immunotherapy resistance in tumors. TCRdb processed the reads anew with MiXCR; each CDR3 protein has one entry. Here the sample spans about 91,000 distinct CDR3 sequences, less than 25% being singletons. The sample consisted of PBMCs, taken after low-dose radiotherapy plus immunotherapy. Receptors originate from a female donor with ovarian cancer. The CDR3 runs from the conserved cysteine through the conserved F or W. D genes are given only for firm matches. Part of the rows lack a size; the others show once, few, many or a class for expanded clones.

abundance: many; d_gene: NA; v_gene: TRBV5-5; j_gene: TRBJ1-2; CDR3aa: CASGGANYGYTF; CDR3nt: TGTGCCTCGGGGGGAGCTAACTATGGCTACACCTTC
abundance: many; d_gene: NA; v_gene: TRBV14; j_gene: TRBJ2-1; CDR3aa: CASSQERAVFHNEQFF; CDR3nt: TGTGCCAGCAGCCAAGAAAGAGCAGTTTTTCACAATGAGCAGTTCTTC
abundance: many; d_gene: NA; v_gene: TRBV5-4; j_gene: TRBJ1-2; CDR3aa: CASSPPQARTKHGYTF; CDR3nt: TGTGCCAGCAGCCCACCACAGGCCCGAACCAAACATGGCTACACCTTC
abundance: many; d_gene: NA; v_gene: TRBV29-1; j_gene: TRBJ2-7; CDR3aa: CSVTTGSYEQYF; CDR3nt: TGCAGCGTGACGACAGGAAGCTACGAGCAGTACTTC
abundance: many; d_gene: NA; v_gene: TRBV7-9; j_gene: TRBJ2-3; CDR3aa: CASRYTGTDTQYF; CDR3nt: TGTGCCAGCAGATATACAGGCACAGATACGCAGTATTTT
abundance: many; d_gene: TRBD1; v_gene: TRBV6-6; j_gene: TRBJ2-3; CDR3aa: CASRRDRDTDTQYF; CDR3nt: TGTGCCAGCAGACGCGACAGGGACACAGATACGCAGTATTTT
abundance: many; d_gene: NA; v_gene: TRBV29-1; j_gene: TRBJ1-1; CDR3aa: CSVNRDVLNTEAFF; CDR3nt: TGCAGCGTGAACCGGGACGTACTGAACACTGAAGCTTTCTTT
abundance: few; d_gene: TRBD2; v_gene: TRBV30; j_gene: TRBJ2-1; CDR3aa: CAWVLAGGPLEQFF; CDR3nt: TGTGCCTGGGTCCTAGCGGGGGGGCCGTTAGAGCAGTTCTTC
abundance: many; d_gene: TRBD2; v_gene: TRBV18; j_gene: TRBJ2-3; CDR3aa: CASSPKGEGTDTQYF; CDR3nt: TGTGCCAGCTCACCAAAAGGGGAGGGGACAGATACGCAGTATTTT
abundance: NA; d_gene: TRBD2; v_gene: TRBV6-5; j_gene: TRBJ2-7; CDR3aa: CASTGGSEQYF; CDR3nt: TGTGCCAGCACGGGAGGTAGCGAGCAGTACTTC
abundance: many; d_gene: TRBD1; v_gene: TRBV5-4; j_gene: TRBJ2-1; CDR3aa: CASSPQGANPQFF; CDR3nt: TGTGCCAGCAGCCCTCAGGGGGCCAACCCTCAGTTCTTC
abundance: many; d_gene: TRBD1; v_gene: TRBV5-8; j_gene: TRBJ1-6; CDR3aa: CASTDRERSGDSPLHF; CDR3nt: TGTGCCAGCACCGACAGGGAAAGAAGCGGAGATTCACCCCTCCACTTT
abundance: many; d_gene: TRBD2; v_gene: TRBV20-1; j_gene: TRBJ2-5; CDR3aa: CSATGLAGRETQYF; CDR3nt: TGCAGTGCGACGGGACTAGCGGGACGGGAGACCCAGTACTTC